Following are 4 T cell receptor beta chains from one sample sequenced in a study of blood T cell repertoires in COVID-19. Some clones are missing from TCRdb's copy, which holds only in-frame ones; the method was immunoSEQ multiplex PCR. Among 54,000 or so clones listed, approximately 89% were seen once. Sequencing was carried out using peripheral blood. The receptors here all came from a human donor in a cohort sampled during active COVID-19.

The chain combines TRBV6-5 with TRBJ2-1, with D possibly TRBD2 on 6 matching bases. V lost 6 bases and J lost 0, with 9 bases in between. The CDR3 extends over 14 amino acids. Germline values: CDR1 MNHEY, CDR2 SVGAGI. The CDR3 DNA is TGTGCCAGCAGACAGACTAGCTCCTACAATGAGCAGTTCTTC. It is translated as CASRQTSSYNEQFF.

This chain connects TRBV5-6 to TRBJ2-3; D unresolved. The CDR3 runs to 14 residues. Germline V gene data show CDR1 as SGHDT and CDR2 as YYEEEE. Between the trimmed V and J ends, which lost 0 bases and 4 bases, there was a span of 9 bases. The CDR3 loop reads CASSLVTISDTQYF. The CDR3 bases are TGTGCCAGCAGCTTGGTCACAATCTCAGATACGCAGTATTTT.

The chain links TRBV5-1 to TRBJ1-1, with 8 bases matching TRBD1. The trim removed 0 bases at V and 1 base at J, leaving 5 bases unmatched. This CDR3 has 16 residues. From germline, CDR1 is SGHRS and CDR2 YFSETQ. The CDR3 nucleotides read TGCGCCAGCAGCTTGGCCGGTGGGACAGGGAACACTGAAGCTTTCTTT. This codes for CASSLAGGTGNTEAFF.

The V and J genes are TRBV5-1 and TRBJ2-3, with 8 bases fitting TRBD2. The CDR3 has 15 amino acids. The trim removed 7 bases at V and 4 bases at J, leaving 11 bases unmatched. Per germline, CDR1 SGHRS and CDR2 YFSETQ. The CDR3 coding sequence is TGCGCCAGCCTAAAGGGTAGCGGGAACGCAGATACGCAGTATTTT. Amino acid sequence: CASLKGSGNADTQYF.